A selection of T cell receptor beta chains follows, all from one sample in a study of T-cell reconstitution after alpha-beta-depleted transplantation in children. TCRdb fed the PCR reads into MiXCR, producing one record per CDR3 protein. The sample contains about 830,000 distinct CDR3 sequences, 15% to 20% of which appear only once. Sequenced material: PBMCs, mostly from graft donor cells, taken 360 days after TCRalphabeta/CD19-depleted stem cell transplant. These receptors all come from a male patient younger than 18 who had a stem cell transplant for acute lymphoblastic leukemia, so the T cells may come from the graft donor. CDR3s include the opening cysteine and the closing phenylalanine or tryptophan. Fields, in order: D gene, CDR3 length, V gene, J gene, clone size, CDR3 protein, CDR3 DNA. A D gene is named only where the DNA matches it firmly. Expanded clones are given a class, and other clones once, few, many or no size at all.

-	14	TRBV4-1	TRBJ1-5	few	CASSQELLQLPLHF	TGCGCCAGCAGCCAAGAATTGCTCCAACTCCCCCTGCATTTT
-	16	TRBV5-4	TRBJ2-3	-	CASSLFYGSVGDTQYF	TGTGCCAGCAGCTTGTTCTACGGGAGTGTAGGAGATACGCAGTATTTT
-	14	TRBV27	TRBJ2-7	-	CASSNPTKGEEQYF	TGTGCCAGCAGTAATCCCACAAAGGGGGAGGAGCAGTACTTC
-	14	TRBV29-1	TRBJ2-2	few	CCVESGQGTGELFF	TGCTGCGTTGAGAGTGGGCAGGGGACCGGGGAGCTGTTTTTT
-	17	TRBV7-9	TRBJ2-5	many	CASSSGWGLVGQETQYF	TGTGCCAGCAGCTCCGGGTGGGGCTTGGTAGGCCAAGAGACCCAGTACTTC
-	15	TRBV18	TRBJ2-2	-	CASSGLGSNTGELFF	TGTGCCAGCTCGGGGCTAGGGAGCAACACCGGGGAGCTGTTTTTT
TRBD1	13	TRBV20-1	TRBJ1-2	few	CSASLIQGSGYTF	TGCAGTGCTAGTCTGATACAGGGGTCTGGCTACACCTTC
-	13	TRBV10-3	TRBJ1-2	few	CAIRDSYNYGYTF	TGTGCCATCAGGGACAGTTATAACTATGGCTACACCTTC
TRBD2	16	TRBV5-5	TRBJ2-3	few	CASSFQSGRSTDTQYF	TGTGCCAGCAGCTTCCAAAGCGGGAGGAGCACAGATACGCAGTATTTT
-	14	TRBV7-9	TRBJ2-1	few	CASSLTRVVNEQFF	TGTGCCAGCAGCTTGACTAGAGTCGTCAATGAGCAGTTCTTC
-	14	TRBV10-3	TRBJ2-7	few	CAISAGTGPYEQYF	TGTGCCATCAGTGCGGGTACGGGCCCCTACGAGCAGTACTTC
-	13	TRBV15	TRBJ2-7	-	CATRALFMGEQYF	TGTGCCACCAGAGCCCTATTTATGGGCGAGCAGTACTTC
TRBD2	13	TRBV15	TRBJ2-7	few	CATQDTSGGGQYF	TGTGCCACCCAAGACACTAGCGGAGGAGGGCAGTACTTC
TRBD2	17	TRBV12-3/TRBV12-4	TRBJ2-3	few	CASSLKALAVGTDTQYF	TGTGCCAGCAGCTTGAAAGCACTAGCGGTAGGCACAGATACGCAGTATTTT
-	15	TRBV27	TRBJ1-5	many	CASSLTGVSNQPQHF	TGTGCCAGCAGTTTAACGGGTGTTAGCAATCAGCCCCAGCATTTT
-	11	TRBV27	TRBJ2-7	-	CASTEGDEQYF	TGTGCCAGCACCGAGGGGGACGAGCAGTACTTC
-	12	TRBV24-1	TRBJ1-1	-	CATSRQTTEAFF	TGTGCCACCAGTAGACAGACCACTGAAGCTTTCTTT
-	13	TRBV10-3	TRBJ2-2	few	CAISEPNTGELFF	TGTGCCATCAGTGAGCCGAACACCGGGGAGCTGTTTTTT
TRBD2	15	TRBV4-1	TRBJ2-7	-	CASSQLSGDSYEQYF	TGCGCCAGCAGCCAACTTAGCGGGGACTCCTACGAGCAGTACTTC